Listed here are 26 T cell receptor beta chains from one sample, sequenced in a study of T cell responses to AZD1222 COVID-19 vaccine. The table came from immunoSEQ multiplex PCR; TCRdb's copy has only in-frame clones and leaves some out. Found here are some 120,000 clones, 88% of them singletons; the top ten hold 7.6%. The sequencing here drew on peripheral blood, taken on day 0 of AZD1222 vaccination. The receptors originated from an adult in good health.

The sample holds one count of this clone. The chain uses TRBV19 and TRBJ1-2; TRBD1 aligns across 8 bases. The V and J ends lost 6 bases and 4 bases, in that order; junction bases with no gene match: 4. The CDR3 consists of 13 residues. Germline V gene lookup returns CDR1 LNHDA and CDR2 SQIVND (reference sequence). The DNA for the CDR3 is TGTGCCAGTAGACAGGGGGAGGGCTATGGCTACACCTTC. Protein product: CASRQGEGYGYTF.

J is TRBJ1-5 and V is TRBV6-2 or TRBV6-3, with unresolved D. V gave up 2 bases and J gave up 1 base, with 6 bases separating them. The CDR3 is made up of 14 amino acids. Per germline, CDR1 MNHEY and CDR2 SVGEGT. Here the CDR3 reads CASSYRKSNQPQHF. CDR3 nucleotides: TGTGCCAGCAGTTACCGGAAGAGCAATCAGCCCCAGCATTTT.

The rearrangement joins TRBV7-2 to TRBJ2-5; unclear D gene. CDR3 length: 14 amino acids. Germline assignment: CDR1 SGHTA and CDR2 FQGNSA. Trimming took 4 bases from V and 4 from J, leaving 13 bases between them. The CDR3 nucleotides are TGTGCCAGCAGCTCGACCACGACGAGAGAGACCCAGTACTTC. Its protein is CASSSTTTRETQYF.

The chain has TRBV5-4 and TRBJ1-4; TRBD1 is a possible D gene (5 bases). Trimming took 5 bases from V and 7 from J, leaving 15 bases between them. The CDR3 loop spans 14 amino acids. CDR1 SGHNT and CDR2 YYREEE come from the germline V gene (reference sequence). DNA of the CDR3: TGTGCCAGCAGGTCGGGACTCAGGGCTGAAAAACTGTTTTTT. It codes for CASRSGLRAEKLFF.

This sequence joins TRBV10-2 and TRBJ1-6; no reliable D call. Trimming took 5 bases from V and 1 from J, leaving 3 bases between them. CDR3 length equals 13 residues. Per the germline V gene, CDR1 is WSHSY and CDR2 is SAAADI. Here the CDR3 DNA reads TGCGCCAGCAGTCGATCCTATAATTCACCCCTCCACTTT. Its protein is CASSRSYNSPLHF.

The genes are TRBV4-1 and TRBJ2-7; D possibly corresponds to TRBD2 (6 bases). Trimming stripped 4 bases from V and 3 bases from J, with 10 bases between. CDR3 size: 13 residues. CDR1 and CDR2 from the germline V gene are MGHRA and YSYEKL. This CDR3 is CASSLRGNYEQYF. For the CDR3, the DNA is TGCGCCAGCAGCCTGCGGGGCAACTACGAGCAGTACTTC.

This CDR3 reads CASSFPGGLPYEQYF. In DNA, the CDR3 is TGTGCCAGCAGCTTTCCGGGGGGCCTGCCCTACGAGCAGTACTTC. The V and J genes are TRBV5-6 and TRBJ2-7, with D maybe TRBD2 (7 bases). This CDR3 spans 15 amino acids. V shed 2 bases and J shed 2 bases, with 14 bases lying between them. Germline values: CDR1 SGHDT, CDR2 YYEEEE.

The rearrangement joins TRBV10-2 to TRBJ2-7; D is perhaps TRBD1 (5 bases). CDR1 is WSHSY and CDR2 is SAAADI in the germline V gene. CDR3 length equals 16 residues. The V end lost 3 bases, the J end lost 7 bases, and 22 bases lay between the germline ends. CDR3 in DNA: TGCGCCAGCAGTGAAGGTGCAGGGATCTCGTGGGGTGAGCAGTACTTC. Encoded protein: CASSEGAGISWGEQYF.

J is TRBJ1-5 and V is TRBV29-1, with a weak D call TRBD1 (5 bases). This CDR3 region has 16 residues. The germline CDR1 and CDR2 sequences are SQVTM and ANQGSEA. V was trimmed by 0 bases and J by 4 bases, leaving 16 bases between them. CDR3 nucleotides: TGCAGCGTTGAAGAAGGGACCTCTGGGGGTAATCAGCCCCAGCATTTT. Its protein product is CSVEEGTSGGNQPQHF.

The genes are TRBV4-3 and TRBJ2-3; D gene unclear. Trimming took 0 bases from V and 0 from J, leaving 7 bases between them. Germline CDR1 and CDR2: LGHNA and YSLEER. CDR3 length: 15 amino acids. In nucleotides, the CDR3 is TGCGCCAGCAGCCAAGAGATGACTAGCACAGATACGCAGTATTTT. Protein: CASSQEMTSTDTQYF.

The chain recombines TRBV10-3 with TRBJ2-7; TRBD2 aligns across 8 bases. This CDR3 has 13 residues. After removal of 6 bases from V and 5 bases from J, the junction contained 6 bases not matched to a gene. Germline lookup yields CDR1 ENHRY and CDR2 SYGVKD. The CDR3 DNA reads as TGTGCCATCAGGGAAGCGGGAGCGGACGAGCAGTACTTC. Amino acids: CAIREAGADEQYF.

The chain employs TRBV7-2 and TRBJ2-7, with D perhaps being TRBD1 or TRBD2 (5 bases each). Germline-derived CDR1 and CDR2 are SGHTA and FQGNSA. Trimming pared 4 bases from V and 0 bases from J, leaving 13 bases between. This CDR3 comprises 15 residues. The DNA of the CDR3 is TGTGCCAGCAGCTCCCCCGGGACGCTCTCCTACGAGCAGTACTTC. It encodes CASSSPGTLSYEQYF.

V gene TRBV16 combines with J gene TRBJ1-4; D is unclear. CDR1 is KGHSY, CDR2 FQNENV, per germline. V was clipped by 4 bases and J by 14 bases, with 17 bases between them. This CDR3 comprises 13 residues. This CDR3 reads CASSPSSEGSLFF. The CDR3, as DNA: TGTGCCAGCAGCCCTTCTTCTGAGGGCAGTCTGTTTTTT.

This CDR3 is CAWSVDSNQPQHF. The CDR3 DNA reads TGTGCCTGGAGTGTAGACAGCAATCAGCCCCAGCATTTT. V is TRBV30 and J is TRBJ1-5, with unresolved D. Germline V CDR1 and CDR2: GTSNPN, SVGIG (reference sequence). Between the trimmed V and J ends, which lost 0 bases and 1 base, there was a span of 4 bases. CDR3 length: 13 amino acids.

The CDR3 region has the DNA TGTGCCAGCAGCTTAGTCGAGACGGGGCTCGGCTACACCTTC. Protein product: CASSLVETGLGYTF. V is TRBV7-9 and J is TRBJ1-2; TRBD1 might be the D (5 bases). CDR1 and CDR2 (germline): SEHNR, FQNEAQ (reference sequence). CDR3 length equals 14 residues. V lost 1 base and J lost 8, with 14 bases in between.

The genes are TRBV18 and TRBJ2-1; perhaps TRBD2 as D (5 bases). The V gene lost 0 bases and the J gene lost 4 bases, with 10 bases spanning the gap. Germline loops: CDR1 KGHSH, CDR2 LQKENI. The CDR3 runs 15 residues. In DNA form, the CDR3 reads TGTGCCAGCTCACCACCGACCAGCGGATACAATGAGCAGTTCTTC. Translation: CASSPPTSGYNEQFF.

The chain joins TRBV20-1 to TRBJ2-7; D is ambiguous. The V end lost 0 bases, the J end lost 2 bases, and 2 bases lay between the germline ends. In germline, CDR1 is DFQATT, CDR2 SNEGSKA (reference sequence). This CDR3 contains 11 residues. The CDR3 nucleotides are TGCAGTGCTAGAGACACCTACGAGCAGTACTTC. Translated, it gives CSARDTYEQYF.

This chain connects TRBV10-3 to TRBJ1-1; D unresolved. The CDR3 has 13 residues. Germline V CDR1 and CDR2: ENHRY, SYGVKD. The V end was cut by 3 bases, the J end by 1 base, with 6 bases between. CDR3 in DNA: TGTGCCATCAGTGACCTAGAGAACACTGAAGCTTTCTTT. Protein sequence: CAISDLENTEAFF.

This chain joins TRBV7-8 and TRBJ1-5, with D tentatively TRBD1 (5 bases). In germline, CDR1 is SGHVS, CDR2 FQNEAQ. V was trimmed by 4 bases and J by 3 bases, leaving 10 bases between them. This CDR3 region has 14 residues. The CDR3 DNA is TGTGCCAGCAGCTCGCAGGGTAACAATCAGCCCCAGCATTTT. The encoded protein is CASSSQGNNQPQHF.

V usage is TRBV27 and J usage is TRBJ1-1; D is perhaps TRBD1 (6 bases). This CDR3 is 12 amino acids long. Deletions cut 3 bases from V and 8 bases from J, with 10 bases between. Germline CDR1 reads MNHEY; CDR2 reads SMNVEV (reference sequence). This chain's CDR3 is CASSFWGGEAFF. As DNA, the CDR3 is TGTGCCAGCAGTTTTTGGGGGGGCGAAGCTTTCTTT.

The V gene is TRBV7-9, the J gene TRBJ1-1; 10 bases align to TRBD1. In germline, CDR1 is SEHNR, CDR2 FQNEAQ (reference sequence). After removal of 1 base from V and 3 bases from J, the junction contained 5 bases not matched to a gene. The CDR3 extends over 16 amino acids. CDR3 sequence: CASSLEGQGLDTEAFF. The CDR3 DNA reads TGTGCCAGCAGCTTAGAGGGACAGGGGTTGGACACTGAAGCTTTCTTT.

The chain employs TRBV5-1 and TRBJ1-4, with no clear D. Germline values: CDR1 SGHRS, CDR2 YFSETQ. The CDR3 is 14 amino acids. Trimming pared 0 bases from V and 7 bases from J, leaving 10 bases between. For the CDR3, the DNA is TGCGCCAGCAGCTTGGGGACGCAAATTGAAAAACTGTTTTTT. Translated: CASSLGTQIEKLFF.

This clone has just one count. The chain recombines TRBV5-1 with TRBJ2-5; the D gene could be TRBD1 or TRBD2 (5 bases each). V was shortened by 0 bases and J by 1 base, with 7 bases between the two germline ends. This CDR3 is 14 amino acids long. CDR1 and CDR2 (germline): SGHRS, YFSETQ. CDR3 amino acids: CASSLGGAQETQYF. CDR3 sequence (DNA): TGCGCCAGCAGCTTGGGAGGGGCCCAAGAGACCCAGTACTTC.

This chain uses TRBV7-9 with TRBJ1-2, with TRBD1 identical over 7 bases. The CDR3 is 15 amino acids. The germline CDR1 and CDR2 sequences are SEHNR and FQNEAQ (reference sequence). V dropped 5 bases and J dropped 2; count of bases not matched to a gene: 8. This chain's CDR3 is CASSLSGTENYGYTF. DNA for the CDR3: TGTGCCAGCAGCCTCTCCGGGACAGAAAACTATGGCTACACCTTC.

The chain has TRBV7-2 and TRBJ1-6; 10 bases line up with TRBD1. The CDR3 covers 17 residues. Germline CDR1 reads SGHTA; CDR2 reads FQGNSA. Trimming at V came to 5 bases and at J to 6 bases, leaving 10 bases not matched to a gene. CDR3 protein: CASSGSTGGTFNSPLHF. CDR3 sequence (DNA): TGTGCCAGCAGCGGATCGACAGGGGGCACCTTTAATTCACCCCTCCACTTT.

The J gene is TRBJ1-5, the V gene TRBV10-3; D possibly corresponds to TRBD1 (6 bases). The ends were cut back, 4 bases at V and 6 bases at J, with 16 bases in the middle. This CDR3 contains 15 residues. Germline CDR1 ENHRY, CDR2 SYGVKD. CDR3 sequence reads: CAISGQQGSSQPQHF. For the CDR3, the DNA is TGTGCCATCAGTGGGCAACAGGGATCTAGTCAGCCCCAGCATTTT.